This TCR beta chain emerged from a study of blood T cell repertoires in COVID-19. Sequencing used immunoSEQ multiplex PCR; TCRdb keeps in-frame clones, though not all of them. Here the sample spans approximately 200,000 clones, roughly 80% being singletons. This clone was observed a few times. Per the germline V gene, CDR1 is MDHEN and CDR2 is SYDVKM. After removal of 6 bases from V and 15 bases from J, the junction contained 13 bases not matched to a gene. The CDR3 length is 13 residues. The gene calls are TRBV28 and TRBJ1-4; 7 bases are shared with TRBD1. The TCR sequence derives from a woman aged 45-65 years with acute or convalescent COVID-19. The sequenced sample was peripheral blood. As DNA, the CDR3 is TGTGCCAGCAGGTCTTCTCGGGACAGAGGTGTGTTTTTT. Its translation is CASRSSRDRGVFF.